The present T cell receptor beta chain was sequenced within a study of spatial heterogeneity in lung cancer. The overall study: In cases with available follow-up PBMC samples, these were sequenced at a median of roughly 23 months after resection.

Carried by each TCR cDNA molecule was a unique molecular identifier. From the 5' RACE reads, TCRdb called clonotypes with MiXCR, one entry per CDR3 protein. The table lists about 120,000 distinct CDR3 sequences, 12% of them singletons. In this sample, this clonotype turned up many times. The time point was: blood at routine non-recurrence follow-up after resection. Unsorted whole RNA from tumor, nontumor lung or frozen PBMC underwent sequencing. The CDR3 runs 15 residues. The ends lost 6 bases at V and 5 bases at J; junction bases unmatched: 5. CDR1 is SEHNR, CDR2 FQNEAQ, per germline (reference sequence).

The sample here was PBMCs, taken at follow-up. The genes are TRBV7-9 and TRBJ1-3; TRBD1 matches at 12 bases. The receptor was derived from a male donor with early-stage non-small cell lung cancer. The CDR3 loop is CASSNRDRGRNTIYF. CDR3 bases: TGTGCCAGCAGTAACCGGGACAGGGGGCGAAACACCATATATTTT.